This T cell receptor beta chain derives from a study of T cells in lung cancer brain metastases. The assay was immunoSEQ multiplex PCR, and TCRdb's table has in-frame clones only and misses some. The table records approximately 3,000 clones, roughly nine tenths of them present only once. V shed 0 bases and J shed 8 bases, with 11 bases lying between them. The CDR3 is 14 amino acids. Germline V lookup: CDR1 SEHNR, CDR2 FQNEAQ (reference sequence). This TCR came from a woman between 50 and 59 years old with non-small cell lung cancer. The V gene is TRBV7-9, the J gene TRBJ2-1; tentatively, D is TRBD1 (6 bases). Sequencing was performed on tumor tissue from the primary lung tumor. The CDR3 protein is CASSLARRGDEQFF. CDR3 nucleotide sequence: TGTGCCAGCAGCTTAGCTCGCAGGGGCGATGAGCAGTTCTTC.